The clone carrying this T cell receptor (beta chain) came up many times. What it binds is unknown. This CDR3 is built from 12 residues. Between the trimmed V and J ends, which lost 5 bases and 7 bases, there was a span of 8 bases. The germline CDR1 and CDR2 sequences are SEHNR and FQNEAQ (reference sequence). Each cDNA held unique molecular identifiers, and template switching gave it a universal primer site. TCRdb recomputed calls from the 5' RACE reads with MiXCR, one row per CDR3 protein. Of some 590,000 distinct CDR3 sequences in the sample, roughly 9.5% were seen once. The data were obtained in a study of identical twins. Study observations and caveats: It was possible that invariant MAIT and iNKT cells partly confounded the zero-insertion analyses. Where beta out-of-frame sequences were concerned, excess twin sharing was weaker.

Donors were all healthy Caucasians. The same data also contributed to another study, on yellow fever vaccine responses in identical twins.

What was sequenced was PBMCs. The chain is built from TRBV7-9 and TRBJ2-2; no clear D gene. This receptor was taken from a woman younger than 30 in good health. CDR3 protein: CASSPQGGELFF. Written as DNA, the CDR3 is TGTGCCAGCAGCCCCCAAGGCGGGGAGCTGTTTTTT.